The clone carrying this TCR beta chain was observed a handful of times. What it binds is unknown. Scientists made TCR beta libraries using quantitative 5'-RACE with molecular barcodes. TCRdb called the 5' RACE reads again in MiXCR, with one record for every CDR3 protein. Of 200,000 to 250,000 distinct CDR3 sequences detected, 15% to 20% appear once; the ten largest clones hold about 39%. V trimming: 5 bases; J trimming: 10 bases; junction bases outside the gene matches: 8. The length of the CDR3 is 13 residues. The germline V gene encodes CDR1 MDHEN and CDR2 SYDVKM. The sample originates from a study of CD8 T cells in ankylosing spondylitis. Study results and limitations: Within ankylosing spondylitis blood, a TCR beta motif made up of under 10 highly homologous variants appeared to be characteristic. Reactive arthritis synovial fluid and blood were previously reported to contain some motif variants. Within matched ankylosing spondylitis synovial fluid, disease-linked clones were reportedly significantly enriched.

V and J are TRBV28 and TRBJ2-3; TRBD2 agrees at 8 bases. This TCR derives from a male donor with ankylosing spondylitis. Input material: blood, either unsorted or a sorted T cell fraction (not recorded which). The CDR3 region has the DNA TGTGCCAGCAGTCCCCAACTAGCGGTCGCGCAGTATTTT. Protein: CASSPQLAVAQYF.